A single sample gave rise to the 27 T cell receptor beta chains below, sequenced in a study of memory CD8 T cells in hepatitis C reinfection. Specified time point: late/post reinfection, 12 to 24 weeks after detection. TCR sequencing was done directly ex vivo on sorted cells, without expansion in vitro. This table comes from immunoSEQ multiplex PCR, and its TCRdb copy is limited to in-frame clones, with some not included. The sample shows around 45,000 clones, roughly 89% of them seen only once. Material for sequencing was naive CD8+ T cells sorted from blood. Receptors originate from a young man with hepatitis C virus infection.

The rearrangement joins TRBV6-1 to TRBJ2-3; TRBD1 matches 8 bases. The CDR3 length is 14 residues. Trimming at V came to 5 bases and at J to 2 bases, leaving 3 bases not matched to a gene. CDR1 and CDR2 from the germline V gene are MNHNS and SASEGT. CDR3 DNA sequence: TGTGCCAGCAGTTCGACAGGGGCCACAGATACGCAGTATTTT. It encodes CASSSTGATDTQYF.

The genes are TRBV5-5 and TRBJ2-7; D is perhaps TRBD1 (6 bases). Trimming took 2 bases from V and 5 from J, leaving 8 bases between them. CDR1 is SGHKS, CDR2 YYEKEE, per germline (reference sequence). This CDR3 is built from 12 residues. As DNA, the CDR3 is TGTGCCAGCAGCTTACAGGGAGACGAGCAGTACGTC. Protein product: CASSLQGDEQYV.

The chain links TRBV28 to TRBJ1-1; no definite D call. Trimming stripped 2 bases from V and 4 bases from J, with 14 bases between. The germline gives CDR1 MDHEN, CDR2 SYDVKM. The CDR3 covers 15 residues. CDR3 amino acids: CASSLPSTGITEAFF. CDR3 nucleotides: TGTGCCAGCAGTTTACCATCTACGGGGATCACTGAAGCTTTCTTT.

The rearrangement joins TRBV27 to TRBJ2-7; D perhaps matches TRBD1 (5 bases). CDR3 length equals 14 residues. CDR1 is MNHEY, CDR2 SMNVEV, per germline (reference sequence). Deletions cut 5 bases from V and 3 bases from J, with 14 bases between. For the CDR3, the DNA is TGTGCCAGCAGTAGCTACAGGAAAAGCTACGAGCAGTACTTC. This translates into CASSSYRKSYEQYF.

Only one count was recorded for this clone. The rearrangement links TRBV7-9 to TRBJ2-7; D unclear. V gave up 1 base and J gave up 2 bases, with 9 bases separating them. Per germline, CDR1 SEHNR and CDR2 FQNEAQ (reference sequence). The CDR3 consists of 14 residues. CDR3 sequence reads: CASSLGAATYEQYF. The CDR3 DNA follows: TGTGCCAGCAGCTTAGGGGCTGCAACCTACGAGCAGTACTTC.

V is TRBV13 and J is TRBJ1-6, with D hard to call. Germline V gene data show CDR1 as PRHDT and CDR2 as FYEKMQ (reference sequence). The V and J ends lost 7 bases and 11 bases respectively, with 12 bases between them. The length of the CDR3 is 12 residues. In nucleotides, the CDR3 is TGTGCCAGCATGCGCCTCGGGACACCCCTCCACTTT. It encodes CASMRLGTPLHF.

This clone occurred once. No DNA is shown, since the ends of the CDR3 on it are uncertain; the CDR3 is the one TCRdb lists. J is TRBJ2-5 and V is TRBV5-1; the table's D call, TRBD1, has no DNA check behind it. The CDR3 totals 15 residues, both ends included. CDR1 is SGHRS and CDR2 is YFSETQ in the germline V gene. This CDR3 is CASSWAQGTQETQHF.

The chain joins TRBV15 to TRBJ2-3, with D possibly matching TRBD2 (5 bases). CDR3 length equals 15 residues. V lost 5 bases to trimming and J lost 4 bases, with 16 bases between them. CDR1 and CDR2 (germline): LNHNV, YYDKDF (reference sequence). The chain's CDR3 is CATSGSVLESDTQYF. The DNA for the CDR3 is TGTGCCACCAGCGGTTCTGTACTAGAGTCAGATACGCAGTATTTT.

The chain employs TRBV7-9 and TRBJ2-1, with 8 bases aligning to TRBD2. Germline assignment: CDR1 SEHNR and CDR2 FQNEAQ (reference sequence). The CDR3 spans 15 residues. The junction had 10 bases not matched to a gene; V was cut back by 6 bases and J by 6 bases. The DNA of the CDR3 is TGTGCCAGCAGTACAACGGGGGGGAACTTCAATGAGCAGTTCTTC. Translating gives CASSTTGGNFNEQFF.

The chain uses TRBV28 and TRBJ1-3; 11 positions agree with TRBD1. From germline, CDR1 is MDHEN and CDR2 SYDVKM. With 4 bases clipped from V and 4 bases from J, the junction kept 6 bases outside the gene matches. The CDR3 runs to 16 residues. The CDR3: CASSSPDRGLGNTIYF. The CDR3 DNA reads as TGTGCCAGCAGTTCCCCGGACAGGGGGCTAGGAAACACCATATATTTT.

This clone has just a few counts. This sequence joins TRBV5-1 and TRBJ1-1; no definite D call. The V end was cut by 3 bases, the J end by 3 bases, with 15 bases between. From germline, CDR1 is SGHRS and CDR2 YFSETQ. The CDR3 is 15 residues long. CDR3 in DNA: TGCGCCAGCAGCTCGACTTCCGACTGGGACACTGAAGCTTTCTTT. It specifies CASSSTSDWDTEAFF. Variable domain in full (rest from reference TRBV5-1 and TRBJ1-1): KAGVTQTPRYLIKTRGQQVTLSCSPISGHRSVSWYQQTPGQGLQFLFEYFSETQRNKGNFPGRFSGRQFSNSRSEMNVSTLELGDSALYLCASSSTSDWDTEAFFGQGTRLTVV.

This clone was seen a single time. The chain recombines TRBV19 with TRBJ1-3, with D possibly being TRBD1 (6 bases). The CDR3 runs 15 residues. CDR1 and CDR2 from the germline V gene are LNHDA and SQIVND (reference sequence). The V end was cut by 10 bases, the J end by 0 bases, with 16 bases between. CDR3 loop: CATKVGALSGNTIYF. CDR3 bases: TGTGCCACCAAGGTGGGGGCTCTCTCTGGAAACACCATATATTTT.

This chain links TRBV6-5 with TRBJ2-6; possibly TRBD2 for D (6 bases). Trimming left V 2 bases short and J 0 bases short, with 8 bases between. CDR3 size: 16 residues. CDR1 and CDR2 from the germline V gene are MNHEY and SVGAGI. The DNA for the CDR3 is TGTGCCAGCAGTTACGAGGAGGGCTCTGGGGCCAACGTCCTGACTTTC. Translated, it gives CASSYEEGSGANVLTF.

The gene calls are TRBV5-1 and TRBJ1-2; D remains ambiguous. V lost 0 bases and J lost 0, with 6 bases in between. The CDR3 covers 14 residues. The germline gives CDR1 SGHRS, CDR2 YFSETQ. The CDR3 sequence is CASSLAGTNYGYTF. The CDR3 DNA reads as TGCGCCAGCAGCTTGGCCGGTACTAACTATGGCTACACCTTC.

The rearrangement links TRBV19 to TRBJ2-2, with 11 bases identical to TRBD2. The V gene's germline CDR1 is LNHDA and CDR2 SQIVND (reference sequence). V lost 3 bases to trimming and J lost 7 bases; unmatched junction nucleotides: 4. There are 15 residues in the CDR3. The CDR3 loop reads CASSISGGAFGELFF. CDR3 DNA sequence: TGTGCCAGTAGTATTAGCGGGGGGGCATTCGGGGAGCTGTTTTTT.

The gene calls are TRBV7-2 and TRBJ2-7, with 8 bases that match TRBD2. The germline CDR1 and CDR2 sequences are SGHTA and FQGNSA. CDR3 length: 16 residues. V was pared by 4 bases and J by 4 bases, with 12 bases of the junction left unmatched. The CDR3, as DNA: TGTGCCAGCAGCTACCCAGCGGGAGAATCAAGGTACGAGCAGTACTTC. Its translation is CASSYPAGESRYEQYF.

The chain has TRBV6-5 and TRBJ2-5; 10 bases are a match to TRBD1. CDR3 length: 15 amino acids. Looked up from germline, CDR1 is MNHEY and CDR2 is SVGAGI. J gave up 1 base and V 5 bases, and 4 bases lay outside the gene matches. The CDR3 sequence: CASSPRDRGQETQYF. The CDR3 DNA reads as TGTGCCAGCAGTCCCCGGGACAGGGGCCAAGAGACCCAGTACTTC.

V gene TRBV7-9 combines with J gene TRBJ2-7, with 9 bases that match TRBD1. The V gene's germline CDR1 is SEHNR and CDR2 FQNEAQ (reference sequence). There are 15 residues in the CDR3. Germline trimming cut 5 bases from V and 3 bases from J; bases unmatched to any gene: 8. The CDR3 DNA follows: TGTGCCAGCAGCGTGAGTCGGGACAGGGTCTACGAGCAGTACTTC. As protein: CASSVSRDRVYEQYF.

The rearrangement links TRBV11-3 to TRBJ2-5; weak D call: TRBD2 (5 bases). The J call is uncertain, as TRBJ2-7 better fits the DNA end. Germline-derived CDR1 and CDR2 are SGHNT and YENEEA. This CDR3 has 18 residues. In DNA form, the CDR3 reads TGTGCCAGCAGCTTAGCTAGTCTACCCAGGAGGAACTCCTACGAGCAGTACTTC. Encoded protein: CASSLASLPRRNSYEQYF.

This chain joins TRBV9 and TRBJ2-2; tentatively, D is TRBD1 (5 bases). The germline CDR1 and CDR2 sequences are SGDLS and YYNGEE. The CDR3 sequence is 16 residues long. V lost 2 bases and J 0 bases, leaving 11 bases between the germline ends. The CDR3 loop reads CASSVSGATNTGELFF. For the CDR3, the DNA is TGTGCCAGCAGCGTGAGTGGGGCCACGAACACCGGGGAGCTGTTTTTT.

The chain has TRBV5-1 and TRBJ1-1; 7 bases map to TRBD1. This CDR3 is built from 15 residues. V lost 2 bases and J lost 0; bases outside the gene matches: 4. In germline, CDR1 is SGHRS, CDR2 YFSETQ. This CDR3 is CASSFRTGVNTEAFF. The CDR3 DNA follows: TGCGCCAGCAGCTTTAGGACAGGCGTGAACACTGAAGCTTTCTTT.

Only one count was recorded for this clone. CDR3 nucleotides: TGTGCCAGCAGTTTACTCCGGGACTCCCATAGGCCCCAGTACTTC. Translated: CASSLLRDSHRPQYF. The V gene is TRBV7-2, the J gene TRBJ2-5, with D perhaps TRBD2 (6 bases). The germline gives CDR1 SGHTA, CDR2 FQGNSA. The CDR3 is made up of 15 amino acids. Trimming removed 6 bases from V and 9 bases from J, with 23 bases in between.

In DNA form, the CDR3 reads TGTGCCAGCAGTGAGGGACAGGGGGCAAGCTACGAGCAGTACTTC. Translated, it gives CASSEGQGASYEQYF. This chain connects TRBV6-1 to TRBJ2-7, with 12 bases aligning to TRBD1. Germline lookup yields CDR1 MNHNS and CDR2 SASEGT. V trimming: 3 bases; J trimming: 3 bases; junction bases outside the gene matches: 3. There are 15 residues in the CDR3.

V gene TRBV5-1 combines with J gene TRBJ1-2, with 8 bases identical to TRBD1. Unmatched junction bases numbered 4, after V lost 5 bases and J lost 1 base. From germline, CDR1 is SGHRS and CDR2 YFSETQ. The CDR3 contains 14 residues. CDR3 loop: CASSSGGDNYGYTF. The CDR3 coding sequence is TGCGCCAGCAGTTCAGGGGGCGATAACTATGGCTACACCTTC.

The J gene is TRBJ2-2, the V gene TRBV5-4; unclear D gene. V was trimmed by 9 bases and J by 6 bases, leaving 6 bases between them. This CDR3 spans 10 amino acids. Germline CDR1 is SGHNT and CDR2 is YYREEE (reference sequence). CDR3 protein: CATGSGELFF. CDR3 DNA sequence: TGTGCCACAGGCTCCGGGGAGCTGTTTTTT. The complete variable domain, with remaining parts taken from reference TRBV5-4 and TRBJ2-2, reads ETGVTQSPTHLIKTRGQQVTLRCSSQSGHNTVSWYQQALGQGPQFIFQYYREEENGRGNFPPRFSGLQFPNYSSELNVNALELDDSALYLCATGSGELFFGEGSRLTVL.

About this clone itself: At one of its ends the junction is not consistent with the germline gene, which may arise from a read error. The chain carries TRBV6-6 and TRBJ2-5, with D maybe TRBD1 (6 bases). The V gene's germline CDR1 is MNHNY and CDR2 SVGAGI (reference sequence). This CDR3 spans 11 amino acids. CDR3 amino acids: CASSPGTPMNF. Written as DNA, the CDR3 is TGTGCCAGCAGCCCCGGGACACCAATGAACTTC.

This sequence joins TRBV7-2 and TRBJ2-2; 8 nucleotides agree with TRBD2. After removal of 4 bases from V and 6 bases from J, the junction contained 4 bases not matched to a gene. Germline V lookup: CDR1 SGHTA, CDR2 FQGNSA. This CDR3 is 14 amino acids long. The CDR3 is CASSSVAGPGELFF. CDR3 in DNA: TGTGCCAGCAGCTCGGTAGCGGGGCCCGGGGAGCTGTTTTTT.